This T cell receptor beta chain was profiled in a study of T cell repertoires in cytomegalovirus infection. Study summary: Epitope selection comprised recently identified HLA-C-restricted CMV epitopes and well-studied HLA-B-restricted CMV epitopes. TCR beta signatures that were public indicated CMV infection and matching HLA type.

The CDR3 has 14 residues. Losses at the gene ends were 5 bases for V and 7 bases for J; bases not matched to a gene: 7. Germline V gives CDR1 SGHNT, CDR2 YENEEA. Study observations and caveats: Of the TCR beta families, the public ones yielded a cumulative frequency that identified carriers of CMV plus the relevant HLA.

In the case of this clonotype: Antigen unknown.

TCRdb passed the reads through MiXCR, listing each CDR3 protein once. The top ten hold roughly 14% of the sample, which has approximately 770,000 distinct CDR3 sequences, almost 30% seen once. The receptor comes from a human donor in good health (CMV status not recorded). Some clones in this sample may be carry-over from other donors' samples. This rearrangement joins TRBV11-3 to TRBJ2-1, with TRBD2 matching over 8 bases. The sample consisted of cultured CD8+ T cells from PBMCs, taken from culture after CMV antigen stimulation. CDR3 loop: CASSPYGGGNEQFF. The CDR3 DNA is TGTGCCAGCAGCCCCTACGGGGGGGGGAATGAGCAGTTCTTC.